A selection of T cell receptor beta chains follows, all from one sample in a study of CD8 T cells in Susac syndrome. TCRdb re-called the immunoSEQ multiplex PCR reads through MiXCR, storing one row per CDR3 protein. The sample lists some 260,000 distinct CDR3 sequences, 70% to 90% occurring once. The sequenced sample was CD8+ T cells from PBMCs. All receptors derive from a human donor with multiple sclerosis. The CDR3 runs from the conserved cysteine through the conserved F or W. Fields, in order: V gene, D gene, clone size, J gene, CDR3 DNA, CDR3 protein. The D gene is left open where the match is weak. A row's size may be missing; if present it is once, few, many or a size class.

TRBV4-1	.	.	TRBJ1-1	TGCGCCAGCAGCCAAGATATGGAGGAGGCAGAAGCTTTCTTT	CASSQDMEEAEAFF
TRBV9	.	.	TRBJ2-6	TGTGCCAGCAGCGTAGGAGGAGGGGCCAACGTCCTGACTTTC	CASSVGGGANVLTF
TRBV19	TRBD2	.	TRBJ2-7	TGTGCCAGTGCATCCCGGACTAGTAGCTCCTACGAGCAGTACTTC	CASASRTSSSYEQYF
TRBV24-1	.	.	TRBJ1-1	TGTGCCACCAGCGCCGGGGGTGAAGCTTTCTTT	CATSAGGEAFF
TRBV6-5	TRBD1	.	TRBJ2-5	TGTGCCAGCAGTTACTCGAGTAGGGACAGGGTAAAGGAGACCCAGTACTTC	CASSYSSRDRVKETQYF
TRBV28	.	.	TRBJ2-7	TGTGCCAGCAGTTCAACGGGGGGACAGCAATACGAGCAGTACTTC	CASSSTGGQQYEQYF
TRBV27	TRBD2	.	TRBJ2-7	TGTGCCAGCAGGGCGGGAGTAGGGTCCTACGAGCAGTACTTC	CASRAGVGSYEQYF
TRBV2	TRBD2	.	TRBJ2-7	TGTGCCAGCAGCCGGGAGGCTTCCTCCTACGAGCAGTACTTC	CASSREASSYEQYF
TRBV10-3	.	.	TRBJ1-2	TGTGCCACCCGCCGGGAGTTCCTGAACTATGGCTACACCTTC	CATRREFLNYGYTF
TRBV12-3/TRBV12-4	TRBD1	.	TRBJ2-7	TGTGCCAGCAGCTCCGGGACAGGGCTCTCCTACGAGCAGTACTTC	CASSSGTGLSYEQYF
TRBV27	TRBD1	.	TRBJ2-7	TGTGCCAGCAGTTTATTATTAGGGACAGGTTCCCTCGAGCAGTACTTC	CASSLLLGTGSLEQYF
TRBV19	TRBD1	.	TRBJ1-5	TGTGCCAGTAGTGGGACGACAGGGTTTCAGCCCCAGCATTTT	CASSGTTGFQPQHF
TRBV29-1	.	.	TRBJ2-7	TGCAGCGTTGAGGCAGGCCGCTCCTACGAGCAGTACTTC	CSVEAGRSYEQYF
TRBV19	.	.	TRBJ2-1	TGTGCCAGTAGTATAGCGGTAAGCTCCTACAATGAGCAGTTCTTC	CASSIAVSSYNEQFF
TRBV4-1	.	.	TRBJ2-1	TGCGCCAGCAACCTAATCCATTCACTTGGGGATGAGCAGTTCTTC	CASNLIHSLGDEQFF
TRBV7-2	.	.	TRBJ2-7	TGTGCCAGCAGCTTACGGGAATGGTACGAGCAGTACTTC	CASSLREWYEQYF
TRBV27	.	.	TRBJ2-1	TGTGCCAGCAGTTTACAGACTAGTCTCAATGAGCAGTTCTTC	CASSLQTSLNEQFF
TRBV12-3/TRBV12-4	.	few	TRBJ2-5	TGTGCCAGCAGTTTTAGGCCGGAGAAAGAGACCCAGTACTTC	CASSFRPEKETQYF
TRBV20-1	.	once	TRBJ2-1	TGCAGTGCTAGGGGCACTAGGACTGAGCAGTTCTTC	CSARGTRTEQFF
TRBV11-1	.	.	TRBJ2-1	TGTGCCAGCAGCCTTATAAGATTCGAGCTTACCAGGGGGGCTGGGAATGAGCAGTTCTTC	CASSLIRFELTRGAGNEQFF
TRBV7-9	.	.	TRBJ1-3	TGTGCCAGCGGCCTCGAGTCATACACCATATATTTT	CASGLESYTIYF
TRBV5-1	TRBD1	.	TRBJ1-5	TGCGCCAGCAGCTCCGAAGGGGGCAGGGGTCAGCCCCAGCATTTT	CASSSEGGRGQPQHF
TRBV27	TRBD1	.	TRBJ2-7	TGTGCCAGCAGTTTCGGGACAGGTTTGGGCGAGCAGTACTTC	CASSFGTGLGEQYF
TRBV20-1	.	.	TRBJ2-3	TGCAGTGCTAGAGTGGACGGGGAGCTTCCAGATACGCAGTATTTT	CSARVDGELPDTQYF
TRBV27	.	.	TRBJ2-1	TGTGCCAGCAGTCCCACCTGGCGGCGCTCCTACAATGAGCAGTTCTTC	CASSPTWRRSYNEQFF
TRBV7-8	TRBD1	.	TRBJ2-7	TGTGCCAGCAGCTTAGGCCGGGACAGATACTACGAGCAGTACTTC	CASSLGRDRYYEQYF
TRBV11-1	TRBD2	.	TRBJ2-3	TGTGCCAGCAGCGAAGATAGCGGGAGTGGATATACGCAGTATTTT	CASSEDSGSGYTQYF
TRBV24-1	TRBD1	.	TRBJ2-7	TGTGCCACCAGTGCTCGGGACAGAATCTACGAGCAGTACTTC	CATSARDRIYEQYF
TRBV9	TRBD2	.	TRBJ2-3	TGTGCCAGCAGCCTAGAGACTAGCGGATTTAGCACAGATACGCAGTATTTT	CASSLETSGFSTDTQYF
TRBV7-8	.	.	TRBJ2-3	TGTGCCAGCAGCCCCTCCAAGGGGCTCGGCACAGATACGCAGTATTTT	CASSPSKGLGTDTQYF
TRBV15	TRBD1	.	TRBJ2-2	TGTGCCACCAGCAGAGATCGAGGGGGCGTCGGGGAGCTGTTTTTT	CATSRDRGGVGELFF
TRBV28	.	.	TRBJ2-3	TGTGCCAGCAGTTCCCACGGGACTCACACAGATACGCAGTATTTT	CASSSHGTHTDTQYF
TRBV19	.	.	TRBJ1-1	TGTGCCAGTAGTACCCCAACCGGATTGCGCACTGAAGCTTTCTTT	CASSTPTGLRTEAFF
TRBV12-3/TRBV12-4	.	.	TRBJ2-5	TGTGCCAGCAGTCCCCTCGTCCTTGAGACCCAGTACTTC	CASSPLVLETQYF
TRBV3-1	.	few	TRBJ2-7	TGTGCCAGCAGCCAAGGGGCGTCCTACGAGCAGTACTTC	CASSQGASYEQYF
TRBV7-9	TRBD2	once	TRBJ2-7	TGTGCCAGCAGCTTAAATAGCGGGAGTAAGTACGAGCAGTACTTC	CASSLNSGSKYEQYF
TRBV6-5	TRBD1	.	TRBJ2-4	TGTGCCAGCAGTTACCCCACGGACAGGGGCGACGAAAACATTCAGTACTTC	CASSYPTDRGDENIQYF
TRBV7-9	.	.	TRBJ1-5	TGTGCCAGCCAACCCCGCGACGCGAGCCAGCCCCAGCATTTT	CASQPRDASQPQHF
TRBV6-5	.	.	TRBJ1-1	TGTGCCAGCATGACCAGGACATACAACACTGAAGCTTTCTTT	CASMTRTYNTEAFF
TRBV5-5	TRBD2	.	TRBJ2-1	TGTGCCAGCGGAACTAGCGGGAGCTCCTACAATGAGCAGTTCTTC	CASGTSGSSYNEQFF
TRBV5-4	.	.	TRBJ1-1	TGTGCCAGCAGCCTGGGGGCCTTTGGGAGGGGGACTGAAGCTTTCTTT	CASSLGAFGRGTEAFF
TRBV23-1	TRBD1	few	TRBJ2-7	TGCGCCAGCAGTCTACCGGGACAGGGGGCGGAAGAGCAGTACTTC	CASSLPGQGAEEQYF